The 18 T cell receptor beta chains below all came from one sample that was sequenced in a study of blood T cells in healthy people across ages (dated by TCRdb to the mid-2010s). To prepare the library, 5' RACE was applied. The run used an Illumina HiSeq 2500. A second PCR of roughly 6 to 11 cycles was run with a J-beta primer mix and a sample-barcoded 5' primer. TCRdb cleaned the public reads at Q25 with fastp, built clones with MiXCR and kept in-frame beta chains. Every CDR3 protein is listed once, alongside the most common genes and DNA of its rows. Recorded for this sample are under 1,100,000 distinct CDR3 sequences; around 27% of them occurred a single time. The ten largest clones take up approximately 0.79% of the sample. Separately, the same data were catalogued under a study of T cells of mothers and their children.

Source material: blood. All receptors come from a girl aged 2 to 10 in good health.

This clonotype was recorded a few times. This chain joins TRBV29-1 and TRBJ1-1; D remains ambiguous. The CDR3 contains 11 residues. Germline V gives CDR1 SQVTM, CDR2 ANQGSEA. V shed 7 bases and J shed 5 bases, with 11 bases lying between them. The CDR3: CSARSRTEAFF. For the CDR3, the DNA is TGCAGCGCCCGCAGCAGGACTGAAGCTTTCTTT.

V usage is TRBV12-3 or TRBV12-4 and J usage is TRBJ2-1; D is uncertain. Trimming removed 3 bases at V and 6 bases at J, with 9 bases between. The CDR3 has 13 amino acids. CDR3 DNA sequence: TGTGCCAGCAGTTTTACAACCCTCAATGAGCAGTTCTTC. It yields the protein CASSFTTLNEQFF.

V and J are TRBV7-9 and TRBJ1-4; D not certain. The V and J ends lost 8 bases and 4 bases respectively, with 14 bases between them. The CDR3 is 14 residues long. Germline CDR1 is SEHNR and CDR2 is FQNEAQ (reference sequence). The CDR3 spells CASAPQWDNEKLFF. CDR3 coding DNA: TGTGCCAGCGCCCCCCAATGGGATAATGAAAAACTGTTTTTT. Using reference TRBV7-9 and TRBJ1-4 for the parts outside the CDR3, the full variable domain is DTGVSQNPRHKITKRGQNVTFRCDPISEHNRLYWYRQTLGQGPEFLTYFQNEAQLEKSRLLSDRFSAERPKGSFSTLEIQRTEQGDSAMYLCASAPQWDNEKLFFGSGTQLSVL.

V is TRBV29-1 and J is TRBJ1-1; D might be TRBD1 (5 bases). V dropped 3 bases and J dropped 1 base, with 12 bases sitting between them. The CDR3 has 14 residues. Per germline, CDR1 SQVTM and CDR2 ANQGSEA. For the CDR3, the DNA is TGCAGCGTTGACGACAGAAGTTGGAACACTGAAGCTTTCTTT. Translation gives CSVDDRSWNTEAFF.

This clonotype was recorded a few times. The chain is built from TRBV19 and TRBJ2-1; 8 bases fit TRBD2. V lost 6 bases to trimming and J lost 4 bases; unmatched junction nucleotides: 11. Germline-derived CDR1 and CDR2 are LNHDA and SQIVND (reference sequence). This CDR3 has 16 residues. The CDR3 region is CASSQIGGADYNEQFF. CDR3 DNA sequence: TGTGCCAGTAGCCAAATCGGGGGGGCCGATTACAATGAGCAGTTCTTC.

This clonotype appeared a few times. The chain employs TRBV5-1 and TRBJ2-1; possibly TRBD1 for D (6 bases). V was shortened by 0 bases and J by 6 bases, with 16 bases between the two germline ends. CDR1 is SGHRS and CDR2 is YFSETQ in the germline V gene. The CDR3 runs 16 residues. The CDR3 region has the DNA TGCGCCAGCAGCTTGGCGGACAGCTACCCAATCAATGAGCAGTTCTTC. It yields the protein CASSLADSYPINEQFF.

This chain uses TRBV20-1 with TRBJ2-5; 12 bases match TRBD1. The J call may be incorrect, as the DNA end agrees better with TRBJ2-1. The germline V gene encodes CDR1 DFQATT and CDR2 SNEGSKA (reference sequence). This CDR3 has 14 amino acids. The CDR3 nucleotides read TGCAGTGCTAGAGGGGGACAGGGGGCTGACGAGCAGTTCTTC. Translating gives CSARGGQGADEQFF.

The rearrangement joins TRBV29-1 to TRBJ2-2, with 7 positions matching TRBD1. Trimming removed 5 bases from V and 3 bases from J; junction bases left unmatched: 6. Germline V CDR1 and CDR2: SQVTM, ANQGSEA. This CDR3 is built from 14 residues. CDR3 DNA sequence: TGCAGCGTTAAGACAGGGTTCGACACCGGGGAGCTGTTTTTT. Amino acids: CSVKTGFDTGELFF.

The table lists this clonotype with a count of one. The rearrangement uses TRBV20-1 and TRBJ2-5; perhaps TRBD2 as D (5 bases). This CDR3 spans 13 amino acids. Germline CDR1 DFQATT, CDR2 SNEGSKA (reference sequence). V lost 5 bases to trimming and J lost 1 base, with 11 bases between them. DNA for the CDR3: TGCAGTGCTGGCCTTAGCGCCCAAGAGACCCAGTACTTC. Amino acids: CSAGLSAQETQYF.

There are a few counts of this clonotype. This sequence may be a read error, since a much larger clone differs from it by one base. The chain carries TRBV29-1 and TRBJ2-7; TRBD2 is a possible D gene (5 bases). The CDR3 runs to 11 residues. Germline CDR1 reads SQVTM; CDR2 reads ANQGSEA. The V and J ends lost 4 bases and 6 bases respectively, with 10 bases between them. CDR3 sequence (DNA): TGCAGCGTTGGAACGGGAAGCGAGCAGTACTTC. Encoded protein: CSVGTGSEQYF.

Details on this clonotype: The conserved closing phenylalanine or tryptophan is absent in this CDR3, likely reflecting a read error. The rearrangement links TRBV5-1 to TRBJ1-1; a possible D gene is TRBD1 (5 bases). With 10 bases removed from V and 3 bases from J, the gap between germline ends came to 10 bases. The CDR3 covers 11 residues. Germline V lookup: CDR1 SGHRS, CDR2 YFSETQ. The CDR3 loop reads CASRGHTEAFL. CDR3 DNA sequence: TGCGCCTCTAGGGGCCACACTGAAGCTTTCCTT.

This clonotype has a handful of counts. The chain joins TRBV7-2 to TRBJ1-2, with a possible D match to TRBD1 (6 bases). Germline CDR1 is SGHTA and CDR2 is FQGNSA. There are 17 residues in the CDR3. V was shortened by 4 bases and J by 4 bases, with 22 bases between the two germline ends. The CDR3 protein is CASSSRAGRQAIYGYTF. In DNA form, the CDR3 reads TGTGCCAGCAGCTCCCGGGCGGGCAGACAGGCGATCTATGGCTACACCTTC.

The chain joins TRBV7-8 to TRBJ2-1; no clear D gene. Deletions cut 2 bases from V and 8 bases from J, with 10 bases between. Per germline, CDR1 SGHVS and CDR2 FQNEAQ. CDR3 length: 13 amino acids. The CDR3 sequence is CASSLILYDEQFF. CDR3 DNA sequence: TGTGCCAGCAGCTTAATCCTATATGATGAGCAGTTCTTC.

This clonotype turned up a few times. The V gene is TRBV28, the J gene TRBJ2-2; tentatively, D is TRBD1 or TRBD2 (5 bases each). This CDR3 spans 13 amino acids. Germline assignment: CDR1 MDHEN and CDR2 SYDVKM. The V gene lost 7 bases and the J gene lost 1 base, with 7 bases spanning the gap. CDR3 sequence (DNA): TGTGCCAGCATGGGGGTGAACACCGGGGAGCTGTTTTTT. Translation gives CASMGVNTGELFF.

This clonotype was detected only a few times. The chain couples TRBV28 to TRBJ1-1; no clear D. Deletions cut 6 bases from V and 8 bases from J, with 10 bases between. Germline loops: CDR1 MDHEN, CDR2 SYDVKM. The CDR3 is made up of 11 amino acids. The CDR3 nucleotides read TGTGCCAGCAGCCCCTTTGTCGAAGCTTTCTTT. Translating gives CASSPFVEAFF.

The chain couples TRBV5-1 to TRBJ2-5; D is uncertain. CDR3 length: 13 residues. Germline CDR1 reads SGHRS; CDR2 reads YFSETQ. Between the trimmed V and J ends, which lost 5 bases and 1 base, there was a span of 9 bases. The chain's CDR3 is CASRKNFQETQYF. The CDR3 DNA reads TGCGCCAGCAGGAAGAACTTCCAAGAGACCCAGTACTTC.

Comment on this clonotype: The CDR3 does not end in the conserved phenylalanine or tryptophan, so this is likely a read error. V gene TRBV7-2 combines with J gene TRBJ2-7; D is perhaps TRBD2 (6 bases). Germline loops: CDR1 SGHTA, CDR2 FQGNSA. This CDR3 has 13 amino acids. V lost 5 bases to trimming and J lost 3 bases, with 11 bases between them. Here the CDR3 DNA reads TGTGCCAGCAGCCAATTAGCGGACTACGAGCAGTACTTG. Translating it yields CASSQLADYEQYL.

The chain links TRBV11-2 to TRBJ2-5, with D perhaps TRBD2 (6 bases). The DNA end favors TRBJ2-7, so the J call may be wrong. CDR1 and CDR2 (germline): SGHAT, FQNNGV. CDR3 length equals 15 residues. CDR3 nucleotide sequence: TGTGCCAGCAGAGTAGATCCAAATCCGGAGGGCGAGCAGTACTTC. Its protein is CASRVDPNPEGEQYF.